The rows below give T cell receptor beta chains drawn from one sample of a study of response to subunit inactivated influenza vaccine. TCRdb called the RT-PCR reads again in MiXCR, with one record for every CDR3 protein. The sample has about 520,000 distinct CDR3 sequences, approximately 24% seen once. The source material was CD4+ T cells sorted from PBMCs, sampled more than 4 days after vaccination. The receptors originated from a man aged 50 or older who received an inactivated influenza vaccine. The CDR3 runs from the conserved cysteine through the conserved F or W. The D gene is left open where the match is weak. Not every row has a clone size; where given, it reads once, few, many or a size class.

>NA|TRBJ1-2|TRBV24-1|TRBD1
TGTGCCACCAGCGGGGGACAGGGGGCGTTTTATGGCTACACCTTC
CATSGGQGAFYGYTF
>once|TRBJ2-7|TRBV5-1|NA
TGCGCCAGCAGCTTGGCCAGGGATAGCGAGCAGTACTTC
CASSLARDSEQYF
>NA|TRBJ2-5|TRBV6-1|TRBD2
TGTGCCAGCAGTAAACTAGCGGGAGGGCCTTGGGAGACCCAGTACTTC
CASSKLAGGPWETQYF
>NA|TRBJ2-5|TRBV12-3/TRBV12-4|NA
TGTGCCAGCAGTCGAGACGGGACTTCCTGGGAGACCCAGTACTTC
CASSRDGTSWETQYF
>many|TRBJ2-1|TRBV29-1|NA
TGCAGCGTTGAATTAAGGGGCGGTCAATCTTACTCCTACAATGAGCAGTTCTTC
CSVELRGGQSYSYNEQFF
>NA|TRBJ2-5|TRBV24-1|TRBD1
TGTGCCACCAGTGGCGCGACAGGGGGCCCCCACCAAGAGACCCAGTACTTC
CATSGATGGPHQETQYF
>NA|TRBJ2-3|TRBV7-6|NA
TGTGCCAGCAGCTTAAGTCTAGCCCGGGATACGCAGTATTTT
CASSLSLARDTQYF
>NA|TRBJ2-1|TRBV19|NA
TGTGCCAGTAGTATAGCGGGTAACGATCGGGACAAAATCTTC
CASSIAGNDRDKIF
>NA|TRBJ1-2|TRBV4-1|NA
TGCGCCAGCAGCCAAGGTCCCAGGGGCGGCTATGGCTACACCTTC
CASSQGPRGGYGYTF
>few|TRBJ1-2|TRBV4-1|NA
TGCGCCAGCAGCCCGAATGGTGGGCGCCTCTATGGCTACACCTTC
CASSPNGGRLYGYTF
>NA|TRBJ1-2|TRBV12-3/TRBV12-4|TRBD1
TGTGCCAGCAGCCGGGACAGGAGCTATGGCTACACCTTC
CASSRDRSYGYTF
>NA|TRBJ2-7|TRBV18|NA
TGTGCCAGCTCACCAGCAGGGGCGAGCTCCTACGAGCAGTACTTC
CASSPAGASSYEQYF
>once|TRBJ2-1|TRBV10-2|TRBD1
TGCGCCAGCAGTACCGCCAGGGGGCTTCGCAGTGAGCAGTTCTTC
CASSTARGLRSEQFF
>few|TRBJ2-3|TRBV14|TRBD2
TGTGCCAGCAGCCGCATAGCGGGAGGGTCAACAGATACGCAGTATTTT
CASSRIAGGSTDTQYF
>NA|TRBJ2-7|TRBV30|TRBD2
TGTGCCTGGAGATCTAGCGGGAACTCCTACGAGCAGTACTTC
CAWRSSGNSYEQYF
>NA|TRBJ1-1|TRBV29-1|NA
TGCAGCGCCCCTAGACCGCCGGGAGAGAACACTGAAGCTTTCTTT
CSAPRPPGENTEAFF
>many|TRBJ1-5|TRBV5-1|NA
TGCGCCAGCAGCTTGGAACCTGGTCAGCCCCAGCATTTT
CASSLEPGQPQHF
>few|TRBJ1-6|TRBV12-3/TRBV12-4|NA
TGTGCCAGCCGCAGGGGCGGGTCACCCCTCCACTTT
CASRRGGSPLHF